Following are 11 T cell receptor beta chains from one sample sequenced in a study of cytomegalovirus exposure and HLA in healthy donors. Primers for the PCR totalled 60 Vbeta and 13 Jbeta. Here immunoSEQ multiplex PCR was the method, and the copy in TCRdb shows in-frame clones only, minus some. The table includes 95,000 to 150,000 clones, 15% to 19% detected once. The sample was PBMCs. These receptor sequences come from a woman younger than 30 in good health and CMV-seronegative.

The rearrangement joins TRBV6-6 to TRBJ2-7, with 9 bases aligning to TRBD1. Germline V gene lookup returns CDR1 MNHNY and CDR2 SVGAGI (reference sequence). J gave up 7 bases and V 3 bases, and 10 bases lay outside the gene matches. The CDR3 loop spans 15 amino acids. The CDR3 region is CASSYPGTGLGEQYF. CDR3 DNA sequence: TGTGCCAGCAGTTATCCCGGGACAGGGTTAGGTGAGCAGTACTTC.

The rearrangement joins TRBV19 to TRBJ1-5, with 8 bases fitting TRBD1. The germline CDR1 and CDR2 sequences are LNHDA and SQIVND (reference sequence). The CDR3 totals 16 residues. With 2 bases clipped from V and 6 bases from J, the junction kept 9 bases outside the gene matches. The chain's CDR3 is CASSIWGQGAGQPQHF. Written as DNA, the CDR3 is TGTGCCAGTAGTATATGGGGCCAGGGGGCTGGTCAGCCCCAGCATTTT.

The CDR3 DNA is TGTGCCAGCAGTCTAGCGGGAGAGCTCTCCTACGAGCAGTACTTC. This translates into CASSLAGELSYEQYF. The rearrangement links TRBV6-6 to TRBJ2-7; 10 nucleotides match TRBD2. This CDR3 contains 15 residues. Germline V gene data show CDR1 as MNHNY and CDR2 as SVGAGI (reference sequence). Losses at the gene ends were 5 bases for V and 0 bases for J; bases not matched to a gene: 4.

This clone was counted only a few times. CDR3 region: CASSFGGGLNTGELFF. CDR3 DNA: TGTGCCAGCAGCTTTGGCGGGGGGCTGAACACCGGGGAGCTGTTTTTT. The chain has TRBV5-6 and TRBJ2-2, with TRBD2 matching 8 bases. Trimming at V came to 2 bases and at J to 1 base, leaving 4 bases not matched to a gene. The CDR3 runs 16 residues. Germline lookup yields CDR1 SGHDT and CDR2 YYEEEE.

The V call is TRBV5-4, the J call TRBJ2-7; TRBD2 might be the D (6 bases). This CDR3 is built from 13 residues. V lost 4 bases and J lost 4, with 12 bases in between. Per the germline V gene, CDR1 is SGHNT and CDR2 is YYREEE (reference sequence). The CDR3 here is CASSGGLVYEQYF. The DNA for the CDR3 is TGTGCCAGCAGCGGGGGACTTGTATACGAGCAGTACTTC.

This clone has only a few counts. This rearrangement joins TRBV5-1 to TRBJ2-1, with 8 bases fitting TRBD2. This CDR3 is built from 16 residues. V lost 1 base to trimming and J lost 4 bases; unmatched junction nucleotides: 7. Germline V lookup: CDR1 SGHRS, CDR2 YFSETQ. CDR3 bases: TGCGCCAGCAGCTTGCGGACCGGGGGGGAATACAATGAGCAGTTCTTC. It codes for CASSLRTGGEYNEQFF.

The chain recombines TRBV19 with TRBJ2-7; 7 bases line up with TRBD1. The CDR3 runs 13 residues. Germline V lookup: CDR1 LNHDA, CDR2 SQIVND (reference sequence). The V gene end was trimmed by 2 bases and the J gene end by 6 bases; junction bases not matched to a gene: 4. CDR3 coding DNA: TGTGCCAGTAGTATACGACAGGGATCCGAGCAGTACTTC. The encoded protein is CASSIRQGSEQYF.

The CDR3 loop reads CASSAVRTGTEPQHF. Here the CDR3 DNA reads TGTGCCAGCAGTGCGGTTCGGACAGGGACGGAGCCCCAGCATTTT. The chain joins TRBV28 to TRBJ1-5; 8 nucleotides match TRBD1. The CDR3 is 15 amino acids. J lost 8 bases, V lost 5 bases, and 11 bases had no gene match. Germline CDR1 MDHEN, CDR2 SYDVKM. Looking up the rest from reference TRBV28 and TRBJ1-5 gives the full variable domain: DVKVTQSSRYLVKRTGEKVFLECVQDMDHENMFWYRQDPGLGLRLIYFSYDVKMKEKGDIPEGYSVSREKKERFSLILESASTNQTSMYLCASSAVRTGTEPQHFGDGTRLSIL.

V is TRBV29-1 and J is TRBJ1-1; D uncertain. CDR3 length: 12 residues. CDR1 and CDR2 (germline): SQVTM, ANQGSEA. V was cut by 4 bases and J by 4 bases, with 10 bases left in between. The CDR3 spells CSVVGWSTEAFF. The CDR3, as DNA: TGCAGCGTTGTCGGGTGGAGCACTGAAGCTTTCTTT.

J is TRBJ2-2 and V is TRBV2, with 9 bases fitting TRBD1. J gave up 4 bases and V 6 bases, and 6 bases lay outside the gene matches. Germline V gives CDR1 SNHLY, CDR2 FYNNEI. The CDR3 sequence is 15 residues long. The CDR3 here is CASSGGQGSTGELFF. The CDR3, as DNA: TGTGCCAGCAGCGGGGGACAGGGCAGCACCGGGGAGCTGTTTTTT.

This chain joins TRBV6-5 and TRBJ1-1, with no clear D. This CDR3 has 13 amino acids. Deletions cut 2 bases from V and 3 bases from J, with 7 bases between. CDR1 MNHEY and CDR2 SVGAGI come from the germline V gene. The CDR3 loop reads CASSYLRDTEAFF. DNA for the CDR3: TGTGCCAGCAGTTACCTCCGGGACACTGAAGCTTTCTTT.